The 17 T cell receptor beta chains given below trace back to one sample, sequenced in a study of T cell changes during pregnancy in multiple sclerosis. Measured with immunoSEQ multiplex PCR; TCRdb has only the in-frame clones, and not every one. In the table there are tens of thousands of clones, almost 95% of which are singletons. The material was peripheral blood, obtained in the third trimester of pregnancy. The receptor source for this set is a female donor in good health, enrolled as a control in a pregnancy study.

The chain combines TRBV7-2 with TRBJ2-1, with TRBD1 identical over 8 bases. The V segment lost 2 bases and the J segment 7 bases; nucleotides outside the gene matches: 10. The CDR3 runs to 16 residues. Per the germline V gene, CDR1 is SGHTA and CDR2 is FQGNSA. The CDR3 DNA is TGTGCCAGCAGCTTAAGGATAGGACAGGGACGAAATGAGCAGTTCTTC. As protein: CASSLRIGQGRNEQFF.

The table lists this clone with a count of one. This chain joins TRBV28 and TRBJ2-4; D possibly corresponds to TRBD1 (6 bases). The CDR3 is 15 amino acids. V lost 4 bases and J lost 7, with 17 bases in between. Germline lookup yields CDR1 MDHEN and CDR2 SYDVKM. The CDR3 sequence is CASSSLDRSENIQYF. In nucleotides, the CDR3 is TGTGCCAGCAGTTCCCTGGACAGATCAGAGAACATTCAGTACTTC. Looking up the rest from reference TRBV28 and TRBJ2-4 gives the full variable domain: DVKVTQSSRYLVKRTGEKVFLECVQDMDHENMFWYRQDPGLGLRLIYFSYDVKMKEKGDIPEGYSVSREKKERFSLILESASTNQTSMYLCASSSLDRSENIQYFGAGTRLSVL.

The chain employs TRBV2 and TRBJ2-2, with TRBD2 matching 9 bases. Losses at the gene ends were 6 bases for V and 3 bases for J; bases not matched to a gene: 2. Germline values: CDR1 SNHLY, CDR2 FYNNEI. This CDR3 contains 14 residues. Written as DNA, the CDR3 is TGTGCCAGCAGGAAGCGGGGGGACACCGGGGAGCTGTTTTTT. Its translation is CASRKRGDTGELFF. Full variable domain (remainder filled in from reference TRBV2 and TRBJ2-2): EPEVTQTPSHQVTQMGQEVILRCVPISNHLYFYWYRQILGQKVEFLVSFYNNEISEKSEIFDDQFSVERPDGSNFTLKIRSTKLEDSAMYFCASRKRGDTGELFFGEGSRLTVL.

V and J are TRBV11-2 and TRBJ2-7; 8 bases are a match to TRBD2. The CDR3 loop spans 12 amino acids. After removal of 5 bases from V and 5 bases from J, the junction contained 2 bases not matched to a gene. Germline CDR1 and CDR2: SGHAT and FQNNGV. The CDR3 reads CASSTLADEQYF. The CDR3 nucleotides are TGTGCCAGCAGCACACTAGCGGACGAGCAGTACTTC.

The V and J genes are TRBV27 and TRBJ2-5, with 8 bases lining up with TRBD2. CDR3 size: 17 residues. From germline, CDR1 is MNHEY and CDR2 SMNVEV (reference sequence). Unmatched junction bases numbered 9, after V lost 3 bases and J lost 0 bases. The CDR3 sequence: CASSFVSRGGNQETQYF. DNA for the CDR3: TGTGCCAGCAGTTTCGTTTCACGGGGGGGAAACCAAGAGACCCAGTACTTC.

The V call is TRBV2, the J call TRBJ1-1, with D perhaps matching TRBD1 (5 bases). Trimming left V 4 bases short and J 3 bases short, with 12 bases between. This CDR3 region has 14 residues. Germline CDR1 reads SNHLY; CDR2 reads FYNNEI. The CDR3, as DNA: TGTGCCAGCAGTGTAGGGGAGGGTTACACTGAAGCTTTCTTT. It specifies CASSVGEGYTEAFF.

The chain couples TRBV28 to TRBJ2-4; no definite D call. The germline CDR1 and CDR2 sequences are MDHEN and SYDVKM. Trimming shortened V by 3 bases and J by 1 base, and 16 bases separated the two germline ends. The CDR3 is made up of 17 amino acids. The CDR3 nucleotides are TGTGCCAGCAGTTTTCGGATCGTGGCCAGGGCCAAAAACATTCAGTACTTC. Amino acid sequence: CASSFRIVARAKNIQYF.

This sequence joins TRBV19 and TRBJ1-5; the match to TRBD1 covers 7 bases. CDR1 is LNHDA, CDR2 SQIVND, per germline (reference sequence). There are 16 residues in the CDR3. Germline trimming cut 4 bases from V and 3 bases from J; bases unmatched to any gene: 9. Here the CDR3 reads CASSSSRQGFNQPQHF. The CDR3 region has the DNA TGTGCCAGTAGTAGCTCGCGACAGGGATTCAATCAGCCCCAGCATTTT.

The J gene is TRBJ2-3, the V gene TRBV4-2; no definite D call. Germline CDR1 and CDR2: LGHNA and YNFKEQ. The CDR3 is 13 amino acids. Trimming left V 3 bases short and J 1 base short, with 5 bases between. In DNA form, the CDR3 reads TGTGCCAGCAGCCAGTCGGGCACAGATACGCAGTATTTT. It is translated as CASSQSGTDTQYF.

The chain is built from TRBV7-8 and TRBJ1-4, with TRBD1 matching over 8 bases. Germline assignment: CDR1 SGHVS and CDR2 FQNEAQ. V lost 5 bases, J lost 8 bases, and 10 bases stayed unmatched. This CDR3 is built from 15 residues. This CDR3 is CASSAFRGQGEKLFF. The DNA of the CDR3 is TGTGCCAGCAGCGCCTTCAGGGGGCAGGGGGAAAAACTGTTTTTT.

The chain recombines TRBV11-2 with TRBJ1-1, with D tentatively TRBD1 (5 bases). The CDR3 is 19 amino acids. Trimming shortened V by 3 bases and J by 3 bases, and 26 bases separated the two germline ends. Germline V CDR1 and CDR2: SGHAT, FQNNGV. Here the CDR3 reads CASSFSGPGLLGGDTEAFF. The CDR3 DNA reads as TGTGCCAGCAGCTTTTCCGGTCCGGGCCTCCTCGGGGGGGACACTGAAGCTTTCTTT.

The chain is built from TRBV9 and TRBJ1-2; D possibly corresponds to TRBD1 (5 bases). The V end lost 7 bases, the J end lost 7 bases, and 17 bases lay between the germline ends. The CDR3 covers 13 residues. The V gene's germline CDR1 is SGDLS and CDR2 YYNGEE. The CDR3 nucleotides are TGTGCCAGCTCCCAAGGGGAAAGGGTTGGCTACACCTTC. Its protein is CASSQGERVGYTF.

The V call is TRBV27, the J call TRBJ2-7; 9 bases fit TRBD2. The germline CDR1 and CDR2 sequences are MNHEY and SMNVEV (reference sequence). The CDR3 is made up of 14 amino acids. J was trimmed by 6 bases and V by 3 bases; bases with no gene match: 6. Here the CDR3 DNA reads TGTGCCAGCAGTTTTACGGGACTAGCTACCGAGCAGTACTTC. Its translation is CASSFTGLATEQYF.

The V call is TRBV18, the J call TRBJ1-1; unclear D gene. There are 16 residues in the CDR3. Germline V gene sequence: CDR1 KGHSH, CDR2 LQKENI. V gave up 2 bases and J gave up 0 bases, with 13 bases separating them. The CDR3 reads CASSPSRSGLNTEAFF. In DNA form, the CDR3 reads TGTGCCAGCTCACCATCCCGGAGCGGTTTGAACACTGAAGCTTTCTTT.

The chain links TRBV12-2 to TRBJ2-1; no check of the table's D call, TRBD2, against the DNA was made. TRBV12-2 is a pseudogene. The CDR3 length is 18 residues. In DNA, the CDR3 is TGTGCAAGTCGCTTAGCGGTCCCTCGCGGGGAAAGGTACAATGAGCAGTTCTTC. Protein product: CASRLAVPRGERYNEQFF.

This clone was seen once. The gene calls are TRBV9 and TRBJ2-1; 8 bases agree with TRBD2. The CDR3 contains 15 residues. The V and J ends lost 3 bases and 4 bases, in that order; junction bases with no gene match: 6. In germline, CDR1 is SGDLS, CDR2 YYNGEE. The CDR3 bases are TGTGCCAGCAGCGGGAGCGGGAGCAGGTACAATGAGCAGTTCTTC. Translation gives CASSGSGSRYNEQFF. The full variable domain, its missing parts supplied by reference TRBV9 and TRBJ2-1, is DSGVTQTPKHLITATGQRVTLRCSPRSGDLSVYWYQQSLDQGLQFLIQYYNGEERAKGNILERFSAQQFPDLHSELNLSSLELGDSALYFCASSGSGSRYNEQFFGPGTRLTVL.

The chain joins TRBV30 to TRBJ1-1, with D unresolved. The CDR3 is 15 amino acids. V shed 5 bases and J shed 1 base, with 17 bases lying between them. Germline V gene sequence: CDR1 GTSNPN, CDR2 SVGIG (reference sequence). DNA of the CDR3: TGTGCCTGGTATGGGCAGCCCCCCGGGAACACTGAAGCTTTCTTT. Amino acid sequence: CAWYGQPPGNTEAFF.